This entry features one T cell receptor (beta chain) sequence. No antigen is known for it. No much larger clone exists at a distance of one base, and base qualities are not known. This sample stems from a study of blood T cell repertoires in COVID-19 (dated by TCRdb to the early 2020s). For the study in its entirety: The collaborator samples originated in the United States, Italy and Spain and spanned the acute and convalescent phases of COVID-19. The prospective study material was composed of cDNA or gDNA derived from T cells, B-cell-depleted T cells, or PBMCs. Deeply sampled blood TCRbeta repertoires from subjects exposed to, actively infected with, or recovered from COVID-19 were included in the dataset. A freely available public database, intended as a resource for researchers studying the immune response to SARS-CoV-2, is where the repertoires were released. The samples were drawn from two sources: the first 160 participants of the ongoing ImmuneRACE study, and some 1,300 subjects contributed by 6 global collaborators. Nearly every sample came with metadata listing a de-identified subject ID, COVID-19 status, age in years and sex. Where available, HLA class I and class II types were taken from metadata supplied by the sample provider and were not determined by assay-based typing.

As encoded in the germline V gene, CDR1 is SGHRS while CDR2 is YFSETQ. The CDR3 holds 15 amino acids from the cysteine to the phenylalanine. Solely the CDR3 DNA is kept, with 45 bases framed from the first base. Trimming costs V 2 bases and J 4 bases, and their ends lie 15 bases apart. Whole blood was collected in K2EDTA tubes by collaborating institutions according to the institutions' own protocols. For TCRbeta analysis, collaborators shipped samples as frozen whole blood, isolated PBMCs, or DNA extracted from either of those sample types. What the authors observed across the whole study: How much clinical and demographic metadata was included differed by source and by participant, and the metadata was provided uncurated.

The immunoSEQ Assay, a bias-controlled multiplex PCR, was used to amplify TCRbeta CDR3 regions from genomic DNA. The original pipeline was this. The number of nucleated cells in each sample was estimated by amplification of reference gene primers within the assay. Sequence reads were collapsed and filtered to measure the absolute abundance of every unique TCRbeta CDR3 rearrangement. Productive Simpson clonality was computed per sample as the square root of Simpson's diversity index over productive rearrangements. TCRdb provides this immuneACCESS table in a form limited to in-frame rearrangements. Some clones are lacking; in checked studies, under half of them reflect an unresolved V gene, and why the rest are absent is not known. D and trimming were read from the DNA, whereas the V and J calls and clone size are those reported in that table. The sample records roughly 170,000 clones, about 80% of which are singletons. Under 8.5% of the sample is in the top ten clones.

The receptor chain draws on TRBV5-1 and TRBJ1-1; TRBD1 might be the D gene, on 6 matching bases. The specimen was peripheral blood. This receptor was identified in a human donor in a cohort sampled during active COVID-19. The CDR3 is CASSLSTGYVTEAFF. The base sequence is TGCGCCAGCAGCTTATCTACAGGGTATGTCACTGAAGCTTTCTTT.